The T cell receptor beta chain under discussion was sequenced for a study of lymphopenia after photon versus proton radiotherapy. This CDR3 comprises 17 residues. Germline CDR1 and CDR2: SNHLY and FYNNEI. Measured with immunoSEQ multiplex PCR; TCRdb has only the in-frame clones, and not every one. The data contain more than 15,000 clones, 85% to 95% of them seen just once; the ten biggest clones take up 5.5% to 7.5%. Whole-study findings and limits: Oligoclonal CD8+ Temra expansion after nadir drove photon patients' diversity drop. Proton therapy kept repertoires fairly stable, unlike photons, which gained effector/memory cells. Post-nadir TCR diversity decline inversely tracked overall survival among those who died.

This clone was observed once. Its antigen is currently unknown. V is TRBV2 and J is TRBJ2-5; the D gene is possibly TRBD2 (5 bases). The J call may be in error: the DNA end matches TRBJ2-7 better. The source material was peripheral blood, sampled from a patient treated with photon-based radiotherapy. The sequence was collected from a man aged 60 to 75 with pancreatic cancer. The DNA for the CDR3 is TGTGCCAGCAGCCCGTACCCGAGGGTCCTTGAGGCGGACGAGCAGTACTTC. Translation gives CASSPYPRVLEADEQYF.